Listed below are T cell receptor beta chains from one sample, sequenced in a study of tumor-infiltrating lymphocytes in primary liver carcinoma. TCRdb re-derived calls from the multiplex PCR reads in MiXCR, one entry per CDR3 protein. The table records approximately 330,000 distinct CDR3 sequences, 65% of them present only once. Sequenced input: peripheral blood. These receptors all come from a middle-aged man with primary liver carcinoma and hepatitis B virus infection. Each CDR3 is given with its conserved first and last residue. A D gene is named only where the DNA matches it firmly. Not all rows give a size; the values are once, few, many and, for expanded clones, a class.

v_gene	d_gene	abundance	j_gene	CDR3aa	CDR3nt
TRBV13	.	.	TRBJ1-2	CASSPITGSDGYTF	TGTGCCAGCAGCCCCATCACAGGGTCGGATGGCTACACCTTC
TRBV10-1	.	.	TRBJ2-3	CASSESVWGVTDTQYF	TGCGCCAGCAGTGAGTCGGTGTGGGGTGTCACAGATACGCAGTATTTT
TRBV5-6	TRBD1	.	TRBJ2-5	CTSSEYGTGNQETQYF	TGTACCAGCAGCGAGTACGGGACAGGGAACCAAGAGACCCAGTACTTC
TRBV4-3	.	.	TRBJ2-6	CTSSQGFGANVLTF	TGCACCAGCAGCCAGGGGTTCGGGGCCAACGTCCTAACTTTC
TRBV5-5	.	.	TRBJ2-5	CASSLVTGEETQYF	TGTGCCAGCAGCTTGGTAACAGGAGAAGAGACCCAGTACTTC
TRBV18	.	once	TRBJ1-1	CASSPQWGNTEAFF	TGTGCCAGCTCACCTCAATGGGGTAACACTGAAGCTTTCTTT
TRBV11-2	TRBD2	.	TRBJ2-1	CTCSPRGTNNNEQFF	TGTACCTGCAGCCCCCGCGGGACTAATAACAATGAGCAGTTCTTC
TRBV12-3/TRBV12-4	.	many	TRBJ1-4	CASSFGQQFGKLFF	TGTGCCAGCAGTTTCGGGCAACAGTTCGGAAAACTGTTTTTT
TRBV12-3/TRBV12-4	.	once	TRBJ1-6	CASSLGGRHPPLHF	TGTGCCAGCAGTTTAGGGGGACGACATCCACCCCTCCACTTT
TRBV6-5	.	.	TRBJ1-1	CASSYSLATYTEAFF	TGTGCCAGCAGTTACTCATTGGCAACCTACACTGAAGCTTTCTTT
TRBV6-1	.	many	TRBJ2-3	CASSEWPSTDTQYF	TGTGCCAGCAGTGAATGGCCCAGCACAGATACGCAGTATTTT
TRBV5-6	TRBD1	.	TRBJ1-5	CASSWGGGNVGNQPQHF	TGTGCCAGCAGCTGGGGAGGGGGCAATGTAGGAAATCAGCCCCAGCATTTT
TRBV10-3	.	.	TRBJ1-1	CAINGVSTEAFF	TGTGCCATCAATGGGGTGAGCACTGAAGCTTTCTTT
TRBV4-1	.	.	TRBJ2-4	CASSQGGARVIVAKNIQYF	TGCGCCAGCAGCCAAGGGGGGGCGAGGGTAATTGTAGCCAAAAACATTCAGTACTTC
TRBV5-5	.	.	TRBJ2-7	CASRPGTTAAYEQYF	TGTGCCAGCAGACCCGGGACAACCGCCGCCTACGAGCAGTACTTC
TRBV12-3/TRBV12-4	.	.	TRBJ2-5	CASSLESGSHGTQYF	TGTGCCAGCAGTTTGGAGAGCGGTAGTCACGGGACCCAGTACTTC
TRBV11-2	.	.	TRBJ2-5	CASSTVGQQETQYF	TGTGCCAGCAGCACCGTGGGACAACAAGAGACCCAGTACTTC
TRBV5-1	.	.	TRBJ2-2	CASSLGRHFTGELFF	TGCGCCAGCAGCTTGGGACGACACTTCACCGGGGAGCTGTTTTTT
TRBV13	.	many	TRBJ2-2	CASSLRAGELFF	TGTGCCAGCAGCTTACGGGCCGGGGAGCTGTTTTTT
TRBV6-2/TRBV6-3	.	few	TRBJ2-1	CASSFLPDKQQFF	TGTGCCAGCAGCTTCCTTCCGGACAAGCAGCAGTTCTTC
TRBV11-2	.	.	TRBJ2-7	CASSLNVYEQYF	TGTGCCAGCAGTTTAAATGTCTACGAGCAGTACTTC
TRBV11-3	.	.	TRBJ2-7	CASSGQEFVQYF	TGTGCCAGCAGTGGGCAGGAATTCGTGCAGTACTTC
TRBV6-2/TRBV6-3	.	.	TRBJ1-5	CASSYSSLGSGRQLPQHF	TGTGCCAGCAGTTACTCCTCACTGGGGTCAGGGCGCCAGCTGCCCCAGCATTTT
TRBV5-6	.	many	TRBJ2-2	CASSPKWNTGELFF	TGTGCCAGCAGCCCTAAGTGGAACACCGGGGAGCTGTTTTTT
TRBV11-3	TRBD1	.	TRBJ2-1	CACSFGTGYNEQLF	TGTGCCTGCAGCTTCGGGACAGGATACAATGAGCAGCTCTTC
TRBV6-1	TRBD2	.	TRBJ2-1	CASREGNYNDQFF	TGTGCCAGCCGGGAGGGCAACTACAATGATCAGTTCTTC
TRBV11-2	.	.	TRBJ2-4	CASSSVPGLSIQYF	TGTGCCAGCAGCTCTGTCCCGGGACTTAGCATTCAGTACTTC
TRBV10-3	TRBD2	.	TRBJ2-5	CAANAGGLGETQYF	TGTGCAGCAAATGCGGGAGGGCTTGGTGAGACCCAGTACTTC
TRBV11-3	TRBD1	.	TRBJ2-7	CASSFGTVYKQYF	TGTGCCAGCAGCTTCGGGACAGTCTACAAGCAGTACTTC
TRBV11-3	.	.	TRBJ2-1	CASSPGTEGNGEQFF	TGTGCCAGCAGCCCCGGGACTGAGGGTAACGGTGAGCAGTTCTTC
TRBV28	TRBD2	.	TRBJ2-3	CASSLDSGLAGADTRYF	TGTGCCAGCAGTCTAGACAGCGGACTAGCGGGAGCAGATACGCGGTATTTT